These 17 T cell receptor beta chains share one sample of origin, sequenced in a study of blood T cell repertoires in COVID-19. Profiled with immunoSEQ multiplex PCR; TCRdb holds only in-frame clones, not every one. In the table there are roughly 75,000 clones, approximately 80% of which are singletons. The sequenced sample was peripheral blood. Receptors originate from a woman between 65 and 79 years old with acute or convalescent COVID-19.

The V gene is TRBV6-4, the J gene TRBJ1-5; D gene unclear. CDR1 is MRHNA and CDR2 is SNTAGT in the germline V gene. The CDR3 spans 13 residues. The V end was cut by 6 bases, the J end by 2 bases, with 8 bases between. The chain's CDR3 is CASSPERNQPQHF. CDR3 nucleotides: TGTGCCAGCAGCCCGGAGCGCAATCAGCCCCAGCATTTT.

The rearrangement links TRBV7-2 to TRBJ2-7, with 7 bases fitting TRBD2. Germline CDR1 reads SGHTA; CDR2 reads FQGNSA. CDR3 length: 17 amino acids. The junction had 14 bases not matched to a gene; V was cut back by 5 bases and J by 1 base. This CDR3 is CASSANPGGGASYEQYF. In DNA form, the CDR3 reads TGTGCCAGCAGCGCGAACCCCGGCGGGGGAGCTTCCTACGAGCAGTACTTC.

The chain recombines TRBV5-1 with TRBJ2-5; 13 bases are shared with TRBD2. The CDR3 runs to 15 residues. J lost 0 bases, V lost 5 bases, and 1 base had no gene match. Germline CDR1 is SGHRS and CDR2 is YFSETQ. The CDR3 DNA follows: TGCGCCAGCAGAGGACTAGCGGGGGACCAAGAGACCCAGTACTTC. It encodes CASRGLAGDQETQYF. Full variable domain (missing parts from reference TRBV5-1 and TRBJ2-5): KAGVTQTPRYLIKTRGQQVTLSCSPISGHRSVSWYQQTPGQGLQFLFEYFSETQRNKGNFPGRFSGRQFSNSRSEMNVSTLELGDSALYLCASRGLAGDQETQYFGPGTRLLVL.

This chain's CDR3 is CASNPGVEQYF. As DNA, the CDR3 is TGTGCCAGTAATCCAGGGGTCGAGCAGTACTTC. This chain links TRBV2 with TRBJ2-7; tentative D call: TRBD1 (6 bases). The ends were cut back, 9 bases at V and 6 bases at J, with 12 bases in the middle. The CDR3 is 11 amino acids. Looked up from germline, CDR1 is SNHLY and CDR2 is FYNNEI.

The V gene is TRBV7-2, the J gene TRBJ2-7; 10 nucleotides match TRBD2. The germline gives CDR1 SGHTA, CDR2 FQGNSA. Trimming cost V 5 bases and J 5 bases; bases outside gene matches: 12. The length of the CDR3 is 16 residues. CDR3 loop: CASSALAGGFLHEQYF. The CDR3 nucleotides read TGTGCCAGCAGCGCCTTAGCGGGAGGCTTTTTACACGAGCAGTACTTC.

For the CDR3, the DNA is TGTGCCAGCAGCGGGACAGGGCCGGTTTTCGGTGAGACCCAGTACTTC. Translated, it gives CASSGTGPVFGETQYF. The chain uses TRBV28 and TRBJ2-5; 9 bases match TRBD1. J was trimmed by 5 bases and V by 6 bases; bases with no gene match: 13. The CDR3 runs 16 residues. Germline V gives CDR1 MDHEN, CDR2 SYDVKM.

The CDR3 DNA reads TGTGCCAGCAGCACTACGGGACTAGCGGTAACAAATGAGCAGTTCTTC. Protein: CASSTTGLAVTNEQFF. The V and J genes are TRBV7-8 and TRBJ2-1; the match to TRBD2 covers 11 bases. The CDR3 is made up of 16 amino acids. The germline CDR1 and CDR2 sequences are SGHVS and FQNEAQ. V lost 5 bases, J lost 7 bases, and 10 bases stayed unmatched.

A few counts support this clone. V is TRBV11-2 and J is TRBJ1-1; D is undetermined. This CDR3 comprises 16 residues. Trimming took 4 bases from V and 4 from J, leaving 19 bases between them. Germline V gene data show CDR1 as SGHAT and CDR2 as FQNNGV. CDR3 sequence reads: CASSYSMRAVGTEAFF. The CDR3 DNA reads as TGTGCCAGCAGCTATAGTATGAGGGCGGTGGGCACTGAAGCTTTCTTT. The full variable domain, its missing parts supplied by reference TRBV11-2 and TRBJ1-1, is EAGVAQSPRYKIIEKRQSVAFWCNPISGHATLYWYQQILGQGPKLLIQFQNNGVVDDSQLPKDRFSAERLKGVDSTLKIQPAKLEDSAVYLCASSYSMRAVGTEAFFGQGTRLTVV.

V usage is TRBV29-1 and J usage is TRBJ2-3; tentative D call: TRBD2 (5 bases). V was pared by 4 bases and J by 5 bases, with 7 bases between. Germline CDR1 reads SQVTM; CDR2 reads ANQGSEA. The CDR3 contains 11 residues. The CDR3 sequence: CSVVGGDTQYF. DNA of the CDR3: TGCAGCGTTGTTGGAGGAGATACGCAGTATTTT.

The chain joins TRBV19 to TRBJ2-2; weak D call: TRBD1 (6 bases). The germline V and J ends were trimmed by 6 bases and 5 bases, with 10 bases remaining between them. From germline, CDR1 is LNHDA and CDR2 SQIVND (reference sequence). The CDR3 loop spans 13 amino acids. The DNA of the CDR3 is TGTGCCAGTAGGGTACAGGGTACCGGGGAGCTGTTTTTT. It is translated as CASRVQGTGELFF.

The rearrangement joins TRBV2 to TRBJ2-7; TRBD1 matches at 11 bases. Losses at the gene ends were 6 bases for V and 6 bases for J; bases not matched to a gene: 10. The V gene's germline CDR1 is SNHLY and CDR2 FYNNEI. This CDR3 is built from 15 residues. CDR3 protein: CASRRTGGSRGEQYF. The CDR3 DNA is TGTGCCAGCAGACGGACAGGGGGCAGTCGAGGCGAGCAGTACTTC. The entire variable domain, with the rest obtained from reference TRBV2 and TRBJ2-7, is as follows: EPEVTQTPSHQVTQMGQEVILRCVPISNHLYFYWYRQILGQKVEFLVSFYNNEISEKSEIFDDQFSVERPDGSNFTLKIRSTKLEDSAMYFCASRRTGGSRGEQYFGPGTRLTVT.

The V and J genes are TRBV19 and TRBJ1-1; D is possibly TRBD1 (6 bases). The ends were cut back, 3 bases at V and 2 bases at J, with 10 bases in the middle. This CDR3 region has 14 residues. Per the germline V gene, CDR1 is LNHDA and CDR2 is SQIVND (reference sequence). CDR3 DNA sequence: TGTGCCAGTAGTATTGACAGGACTAACACTGAAGCTTTCTTT. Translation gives CASSIDRTNTEAFF.

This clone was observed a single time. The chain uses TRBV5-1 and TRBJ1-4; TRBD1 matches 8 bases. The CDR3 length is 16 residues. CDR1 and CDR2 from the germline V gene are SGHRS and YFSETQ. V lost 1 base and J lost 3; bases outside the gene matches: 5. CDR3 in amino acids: CASSLNGQGSNEKLFF. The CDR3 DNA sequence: TGCGCCAGCAGCTTGAACGGACAGGGATCTAATGAAAAACTGTTTTTT.

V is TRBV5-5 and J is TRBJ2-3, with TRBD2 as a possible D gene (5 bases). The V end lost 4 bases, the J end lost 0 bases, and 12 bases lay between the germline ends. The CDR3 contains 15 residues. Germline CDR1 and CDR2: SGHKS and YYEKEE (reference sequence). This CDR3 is CASSQNSVSTDTQYF. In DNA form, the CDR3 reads TGTGCCAGCAGCCAAAATAGCGTGAGCACAGATACGCAGTATTTT.

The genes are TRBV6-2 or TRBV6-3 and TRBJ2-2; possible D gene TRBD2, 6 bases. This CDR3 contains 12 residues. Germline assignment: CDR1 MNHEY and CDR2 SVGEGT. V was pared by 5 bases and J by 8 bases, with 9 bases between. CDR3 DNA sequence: TGTGCCAGCAGTGCGGAGGGGGGGGAGCTGTTTTTT. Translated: CASSAEGGELFF.

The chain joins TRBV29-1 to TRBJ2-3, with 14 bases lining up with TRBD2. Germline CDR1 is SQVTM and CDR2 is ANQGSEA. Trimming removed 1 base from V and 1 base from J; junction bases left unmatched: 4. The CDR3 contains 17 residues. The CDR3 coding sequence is TGCAGCGTTGAAGCTGGGACTAGCGGGAGTGGCACAGATACGCAGTATTTT. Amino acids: CSVEAGTSGSGTDTQYF.

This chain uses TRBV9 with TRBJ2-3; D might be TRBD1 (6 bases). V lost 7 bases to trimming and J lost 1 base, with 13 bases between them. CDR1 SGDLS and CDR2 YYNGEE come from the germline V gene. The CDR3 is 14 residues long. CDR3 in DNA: TGTGCCAGCCGCCGGGACACAGGCACAGATACGCAGTATTTT. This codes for CASRRDTGTDTQYF.